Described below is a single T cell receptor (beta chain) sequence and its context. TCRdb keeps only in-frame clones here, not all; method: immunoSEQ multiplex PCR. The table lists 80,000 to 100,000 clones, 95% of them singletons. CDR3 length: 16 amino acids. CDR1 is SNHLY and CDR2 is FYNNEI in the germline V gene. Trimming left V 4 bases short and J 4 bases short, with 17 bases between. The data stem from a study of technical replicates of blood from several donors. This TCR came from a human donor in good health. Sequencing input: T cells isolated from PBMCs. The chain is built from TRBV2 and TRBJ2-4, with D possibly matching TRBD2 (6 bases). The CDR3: CASSGEKGGWKNIQYF. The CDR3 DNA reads TGTGCCAGCAGTGGGGAAAAGGGAGGTTGGAAAAACATTCAGTACTTC.